Detailed here is one TCR beta chain. Repertoires were generated with immunoSEQ multiplex PCR, while TCRdb's copy carries only in-frame clones and drops some. The sample includes 350,000 to 400,000 clones, approximately 90% of them seen just once. The cohort comprised adults aged about 18 to 100 years residing in 20 to 30 US areas. This CDR3 spans 15 amino acids. Trimming took off 1 base at V and 2 bases at J, with 8 bases between the two ends. The germline V gene has CDR1 LGHDT and CDR2 YNNKEL (reference sequence). This sample was included in a study of blood T cell repertoires in COVID-19. Across the study: T cells, B-cell-depleted T cells, or PBMCs provided the cDNA or gDNA that served as material.

The specimen sequenced was PBMCs or T cells enriched from blood (not recorded which). The chain is built from TRBV3-1 (or the pseudogene TRBV3-2) and TRBJ2-2; perhaps TRBD2 as D (5 bases). The clonotype originates from a man aged 18 to 29 who had recovered from COVID-19. CDR3 sequence reads: CASSQGTPNTGELFF. The CDR3 DNA follows: TGTGCCAGCAGCCAAGGGACTCCCAACACCGGGGAGCTGTTTTTT.